A selection of T cell receptor beta chains follows, all from one sample in a study of patients and donors after allogeneic stem cell transplantation. TCRdb reanalysed the RT-PCR reads using MiXCR and keeps one entry per CDR3 protein. The table lists hundreds of thousands of distinct CDR3 sequences, 35% to 45% of them singletons. Sequencing was performed on blood, either unsorted or a sorted T cell fraction (not recorded which). Receptors originate from a human donor who was either an allogeneic HSCT recipient or a stem cell or donor lymphocyte infusion donor (not recorded which). It is not recorded whose cells these are; they may come from a transplant donor. The conserved cysteine and the conserved F or W are not part of the CDR3 here. For some rows the clone size is stated as once, few or many, or as a class when expanded; others skip it.

>TRBV7-2|.|TRBJ1-5
ASSPRGGKQPQH
>TRBV6-2/TRBV6-3|few|TRBJ1-2
ASSRQGRSGYT
>TRBV2|few|TRBJ2-1
ASRRDRAYNEQF
>TRBV10-3|.|TRBJ2-2
AISEGSNTGELF
>TRBV10-3|few|TRBJ2-5
AIKNGTQETQY
>TRBV4-3|few|TRBJ1-1
ARNTEAF
>TRBV6-5|few|TRBJ2-3
ASSLGLAGDTQY
>TRBV29-1|few|TRBJ1-1
SVEVDNTEAF
>TRBV10-3|.|TRBJ1-6
AISVVGDGSPLH
>TRBV7-8|few|TRBJ1-3
ASSSRTGRGSGNTIY
>TRBV10-2|few|TRBJ2-3
ASSAAGTMTDTQY
>TRBV28|few|TRBJ1-1
ASHHDRRMNTEAF
>TRBV5-1|.|TRBJ2-5
ASRRAPDEETQY
>TRBV28|.|TRBJ2-7
ASSSGTEIYEQY
>TRBV29-1|.|TRBJ2-7
SVDAGVEQY
>TRBV3-1|few|TRBJ1-2
ASSQEPHGGYT
>TRBV19|.|TRBJ2-1
ASSFPGVSYNEQF
>TRBV5-8|.|TRBJ1-1
ASSSRRWGNTEAF
>TRBV4-2|.|TRBJ1-2
ASSQEAAQPNYGYT
>TRBV5-1|.|TRBJ1-1
ASSFWTEDTEAF
>TRBV5-1|.|TRBJ1-1
ASSLVIRPGYAEAF
>TRBV7-9|.|TRBJ1-1
ASSFEGRRTEAF
>TRBV18|few|TRBJ2-1
ASSLSTNEQF
>TRBV20-1|few|TRBJ1-5
SASAASNQPQH
>TRBV5-1|.|TRBJ1-4
ASSTGQEGEKLF
>TRBV20-1|few|TRBJ1-4
SARASGGRLF
>TRBV12-3/TRBV12-4|few|TRBJ1-1
ASSLGDENTEAF